These 7 T cell receptor beta chains were sequenced from one sample in a study of Ad26.COV2.S vaccination and SARS-CoV-2 variants. Some clones are missing from TCRdb's copy, which holds only in-frame ones; the method was immunoSEQ multiplex PCR. The sample lists 300,000 to 400,000 clones; around 86% were seen once. Treatment described: approximately 18 received Ad26.COV2.S at low or high dose, single or two shots; 5 received placebo; per-sample allocation not given. Specimens were obtained on day 63 following the first vaccine or placebo injection. The sample was peripheral blood, taken in a trial of Ad26.COV2.S vaccine versus placebo. The source is a person aged 18-60 years who received the Ad26.COV2.S COVID-19 vaccine or a placebo.

The chain couples TRBV20-1 to TRBJ1-1, with TRBD1 matching 7 bases. Germline assignment: CDR1 DFQATT and CDR2 SNEGSKA (reference sequence). Losses at the gene ends were 6 bases for V and 5 bases for J; bases not matched to a gene: 3. This CDR3 contains 11 residues. CDR3 coding DNA: TGCAGTGCCAGGGGGAGGACTGAAGCTTTCTTT. It codes for CSARGRTEAFF.

The V call is TRBV27, the J call TRBJ1-3; D unresolved. CDR3 size: 12 residues. Germline V gene lookup returns CDR1 MNHEY and CDR2 SMNVEV (reference sequence). V lost 8 bases, J lost 2 bases, and 7 bases lay in between. CDR3: CASGYTGNTIYF. CDR3 bases: TGTGCCAGCGGATACACTGGAAACACCATATATTTT.

V gene TRBV4-1 combines with J gene TRBJ2-5, with D perhaps assigned TRBD1 or TRBD2 (5 bases each). Germline values: CDR1 MGHRA, CDR2 YSYEKL. The CDR3 contains 15 residues. Trimming took off 4 bases at V and 2 bases at J, with 14 bases between the two ends. CDR3 DNA sequence: TGCGCCAGCAGCCTCACAGCGGCAGGGCAAGAGACCCAGTACTTC. It encodes CASSLTAAGQETQYF.

This sequence joins TRBV19 and TRBJ1-2; D may be TRBD1 (5 bases). Deletions cut 3 bases from V and 1 base from J, with 12 bases between. Per germline, CDR1 LNHDA and CDR2 SQIVND (reference sequence). The CDR3 is 15 residues long. CDR3 protein: CASSMNRPSNYGYTF. DNA of the CDR3: TGTGCCAGTAGTATGAACAGGCCAAGTAACTATGGCTACACCTTC.

This chain uses TRBV9 with TRBJ2-5; D is undetermined. This CDR3 spans 15 amino acids. V lost 2 bases to trimming and J lost 5 bases, with 16 bases between them. CDR1 and CDR2 from the germline V gene are SGDLS and YYNGEE. In DNA form, the CDR3 reads TGTGCCAGCAGCGTTACCTTTCTTGACTTGGAGACCCAGTACTTC. It translates to CASSVTFLDLETQYF.

The chain combines TRBV18 with TRBJ1-1; maybe TRBD1 (5 bases). Trimming took off 0 bases at V and 0 bases at J, with 8 bases between the two ends. From germline, CDR1 is KGHSH and CDR2 LQKENI. The CDR3 contains 15 residues. The CDR3 nucleotides read TGTGCCAGCTCACCACCCCAGGGAGTGAACACTGAAGCTTTCTTT. This translates into CASSPPQGVNTEAFF.

The chain is built from TRBV14 and TRBJ1-5, with D uncertain. CDR1 SGHDN and CDR2 FVKESK come from the germline V gene. The CDR3 is 14 amino acids. Trimming took off 2 bases at V and 6 bases at J, with 11 bases between the two ends. The CDR3 DNA reads as TGTGCCAGCAGCCAACTAAGCCTTTTTCAGCCCCAGCATTTT. It yields the protein CASSQLSLFQPQHF.